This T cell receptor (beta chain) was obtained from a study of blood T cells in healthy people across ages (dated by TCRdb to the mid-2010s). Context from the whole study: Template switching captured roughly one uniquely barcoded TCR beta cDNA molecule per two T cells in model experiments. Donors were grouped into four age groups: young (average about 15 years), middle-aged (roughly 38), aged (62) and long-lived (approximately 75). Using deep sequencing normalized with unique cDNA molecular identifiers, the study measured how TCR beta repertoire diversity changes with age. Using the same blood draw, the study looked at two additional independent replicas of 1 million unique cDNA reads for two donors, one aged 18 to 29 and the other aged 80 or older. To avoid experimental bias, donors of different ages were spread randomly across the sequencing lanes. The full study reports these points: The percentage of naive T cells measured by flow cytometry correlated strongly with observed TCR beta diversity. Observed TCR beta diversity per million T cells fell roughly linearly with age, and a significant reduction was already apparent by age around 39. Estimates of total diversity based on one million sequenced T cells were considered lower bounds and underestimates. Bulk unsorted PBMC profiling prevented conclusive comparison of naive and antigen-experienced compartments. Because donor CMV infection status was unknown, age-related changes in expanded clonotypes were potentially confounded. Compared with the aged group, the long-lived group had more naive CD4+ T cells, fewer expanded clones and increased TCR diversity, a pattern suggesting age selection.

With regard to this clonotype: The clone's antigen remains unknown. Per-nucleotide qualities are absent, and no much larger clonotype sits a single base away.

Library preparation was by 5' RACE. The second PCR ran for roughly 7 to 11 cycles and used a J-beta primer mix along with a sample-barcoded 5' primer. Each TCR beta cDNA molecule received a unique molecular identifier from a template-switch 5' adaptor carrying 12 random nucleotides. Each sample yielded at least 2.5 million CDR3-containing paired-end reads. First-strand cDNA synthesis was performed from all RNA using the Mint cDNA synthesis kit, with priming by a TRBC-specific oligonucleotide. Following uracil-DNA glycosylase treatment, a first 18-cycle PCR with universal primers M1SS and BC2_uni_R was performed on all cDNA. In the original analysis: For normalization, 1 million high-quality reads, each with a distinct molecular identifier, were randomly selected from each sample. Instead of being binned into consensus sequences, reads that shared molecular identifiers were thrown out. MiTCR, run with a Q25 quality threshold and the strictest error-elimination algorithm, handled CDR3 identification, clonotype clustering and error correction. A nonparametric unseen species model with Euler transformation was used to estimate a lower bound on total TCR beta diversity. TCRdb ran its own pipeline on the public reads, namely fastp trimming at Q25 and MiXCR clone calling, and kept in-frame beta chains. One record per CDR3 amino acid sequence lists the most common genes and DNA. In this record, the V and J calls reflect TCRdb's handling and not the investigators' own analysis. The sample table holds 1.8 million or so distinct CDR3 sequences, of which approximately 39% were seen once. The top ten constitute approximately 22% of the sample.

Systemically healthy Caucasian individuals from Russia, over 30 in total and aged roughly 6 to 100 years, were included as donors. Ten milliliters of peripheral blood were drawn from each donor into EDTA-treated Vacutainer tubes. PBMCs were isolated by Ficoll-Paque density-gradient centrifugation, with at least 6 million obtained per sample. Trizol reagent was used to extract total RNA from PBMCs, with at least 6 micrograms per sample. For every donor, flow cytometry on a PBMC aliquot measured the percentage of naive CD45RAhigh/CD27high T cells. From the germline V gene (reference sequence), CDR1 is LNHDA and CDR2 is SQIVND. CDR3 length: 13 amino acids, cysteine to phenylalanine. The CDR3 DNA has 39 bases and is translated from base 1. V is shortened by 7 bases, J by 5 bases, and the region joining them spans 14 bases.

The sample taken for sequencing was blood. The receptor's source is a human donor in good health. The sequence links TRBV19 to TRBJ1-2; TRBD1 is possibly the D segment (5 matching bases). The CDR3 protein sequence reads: CASTTAGPYGYTF. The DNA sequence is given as TGTGCCAGTACTACGGCAGGGCCGTATGGCTACACCTTC.